Presented here are 18 T cell receptor beta chains from one specimen sequenced in a study of early T cells in non-severe SARS-CoV-2 infection. TCRdb redid the calling of the 5' RACE reads with MiXCR, one entry per CDR3 protein. The profile covers some 49,000 distinct CDR3 sequences, with approximately 12% appearing a single time and 7.5% to 9.5% taken by the ten largest. Sequenced material: whole blood. All receptors derive from an adult who was a healthcare worker with PCR-confirmed SARS-CoV-2 infection or an uninfected control (not recorded which).

V and J are TRBV3-1 and TRBJ2-3; D ambiguous. The CDR3 is 17 amino acids. Germline CDR1 and CDR2: LGHDT and YNNKEL (reference sequence). V lost 1 base, J lost 0 bases, and 14 bases lay in between. This chain's CDR3 is CASSQVFQQLSTDTQYF. The CDR3 nucleotides are TGTGCCAGCAGCCAAGTTTTCCAGCAGCTAAGCACAGATACGCAGTATTTT.

CDR3 sequence reads: CASSSGTSTGELFF. The DNA for the CDR3 is TGTGCCAGCAGTTCAGGGACTAGCACCGGGGAGCTGTTTTTT. The chain links TRBV12-3 or TRBV12-4 to TRBJ2-2, with 8 bases aligning to TRBD2. This CDR3 region has 14 residues. V lost 4 bases, J lost 4 bases, and 2 bases stayed unmatched.

In this sample, this clonotype turned up many times. The chain links TRBV7-2 to TRBJ1-1, with D possibly TRBD1 on 5 matching bases. Between the trimmed V and J ends, which lost 1 base and 5 bases, there was a span of 14 bases. The CDR3 totals 15 residues. Germline V CDR1 and CDR2: SGHTA, FQGNSA. The CDR3 spells CASSLGSQGQTEAFF. Here the CDR3 DNA reads TGTGCCAGCAGCTTAGGAAGTCAGGGTCAAACTGAAGCTTTCTTT.

This clonotype came up a few times. The rearrangement links TRBV7-2 to TRBJ1-2, with 8 bases that match TRBD1. Trimming took 1 base from V and 3 from J; bases not matched to a gene: 4. Looked up from germline, CDR1 is SGHTA and CDR2 is FQGNSA. This CDR3 is built from 15 residues. The CDR3 nucleotides read TGTGCCAGCAGCTTAGTACCAGGGGGCCACTATGGCTACACCTTC. It translates to CASSLVPGGHYGYTF.

This clonotype was recorded at least ten times. The CDR3 DNA reads as TGTGCCAGCAGTTTACATGGCTACACCTTC. Protein product: CASSLHGYTF. The chain joins TRBV12-3 or TRBV12-4 to TRBJ1-2; D not resolved. This CDR3 is 10 amino acids long. Trimming cost V 2 bases and J 6 bases, with 1 base left between them.

This clonotype was found many times. This chain connects TRBV6-2 or TRBV6-3 to TRBJ2-1; D may correspond to TRBD1 or TRBD2 (5 bases each). Germline loops: CDR1 MNHEY, CDR2 SVGEGT. CDR3 length: 15 residues. With 1 base removed from V and 6 bases from J, the gap between germline ends came to 13 bases. The CDR3 DNA follows: TGTGCCAGCAGTTACTGGTCAGAAGGGACCAATGAGCAGTTCTTC. Translated, it gives CASSYWSEGTNEQFF.

The V and J genes are TRBV4-2 and TRBJ2-7; D remains unclear. The CDR3 covers 14 residues. CDR1 and CDR2 (germline): LGHNA, YNFKEQ. The CDR3 coding sequence is TGTGCAGACCTCTCCTCACATGCCCGCTACGAGCAGTACTTC. Translation: CADLSSHARYEQYF.

This clonotype was seen a handful of times. The chain has TRBV7-2 and TRBJ1-1; weak D call: TRBD1 (6 bases). The CDR3 is 12 residues long. The germline V gene has CDR1 SGHTA and CDR2 FQGNSA. The V end lost 5 bases, the J end lost 6 bases, and 10 bases lay between the germline ends. CDR3 region: CASSIGGPEAFF. The CDR3 DNA reads as TGTGCCAGCAGCATAGGGGGGCCTGAAGCTTTCTTT.

This clonotype was seen at least ten times. The CDR3 coding sequence is TGTGCCAGCAGCCCCCATTCTGGAGGAAACACCATATATTTT. Protein sequence: CASSPHSGGNTIYF. The chain combines TRBV12-3 or TRBV12-4 with TRBJ1-3; D is unclear. The CDR3 covers 14 residues. V gave up 6 bases and J gave up 4 bases, with 13 bases separating them.

This clonotype has a handful of counts. The chain employs TRBV3-1 and TRBJ1-4; perhaps TRBD1 as D (5 bases). V was cut by 1 base and J by 15 bases, with 12 bases left in between. The CDR3 is 12 residues long. Looked up from germline, CDR1 is LGHDT and CDR2 is YNNKEL (reference sequence). The CDR3 coding sequence is TGTGCCAGCAGCCAAGGGGGGTACGGTTTGTTTTTT. This codes for CASSQGGYGLFF.

This chain uses TRBV20-1 with TRBJ2-7; 12 nucleotides agree with TRBD2. Germline assignment: CDR1 DFQATT and CDR2 SNEGSKA (reference sequence). The CDR3 totals 14 residues. V lost 5 bases and J lost 4; bases outside the gene matches: 6. The DNA for the CDR3 is TGCAGTGCTCCTAGACTAGCGGGAGTATACGAGCAGTACTTC. Its translation is CSAPRLAGVYEQYF.

This clonotype was counted at least ten times. The chain combines TRBV13 with TRBJ2-1; a weak D match, TRBD1 (5 bases). Per the germline V gene, CDR1 is PRHDT and CDR2 is FYEKMQ (reference sequence). Trimming shortened V by 4 bases and J by 7 bases, and 17 bases separated the two germline ends. This CDR3 has 15 amino acids. Written as DNA, the CDR3 is TGTGCCAGCAGCTCGTCCAGGGAATTGTGGAATGAGCAGTTCTTC. Translation: CASSSSRELWNEQFF.

The rearrangement uses TRBV7-3 and TRBJ2-7, with D maybe TRBD1 (6 bases). Germline V gene lookup returns CDR1 SGHTA and CDR2 FQGTGA. V was trimmed by 5 bases and J by 6 bases, leaving 14 bases between them. The CDR3 covers 13 residues. The CDR3 DNA is TGTGCCAGCAGCCCCTATACAGGGTCCGAGCAGTACTTC. Its translation: CASSPYTGSEQYF.

This clonotype has only a few counts. This chain joins TRBV9 and TRBJ2-7; D possibly uses TRBD1 or TRBD2 (5 bases each). V lost 3 bases and J 7 bases, leaving 11 bases between the germline ends. CDR1 and CDR2 from the germline V gene are SGDLS and YYNGEE. The CDR3 sequence is 12 residues long. CDR3 bases: TGTGCCAGCAGCGGGGACGGTCTGGAGCAGTACTTC. It specifies CASSGDGLEQYF.

The CDR3 loop is CASSLGPSYNEQFF. CDR3 DNA sequence: TGTGCCAGCAGCTTGGGGCCCTCCTACAATGAGCAGTTCTTC. J is TRBJ2-1 and V is TRBV6-2 or TRBV6-3, with D maybe TRBD1 (5 bases). V lost 6 bases and J lost 0, with 9 bases in between. The CDR3 has 14 residues. The germline gives CDR1 MNHEY, CDR2 SVGEGT.

This clonotype was seen many times. This chain joins TRBV7-2 and TRBJ1-4, with D uncertain. With 3 bases removed from V and 6 bases from J, the gap between germline ends came to 17 bases. In germline, CDR1 is SGHTA, CDR2 FQGNSA. The CDR3 is 16 residues long. CDR3 sequence reads: CASSFGDLGSYEKLFF. CDR3 coding DNA: TGTGCCAGCAGCTTCGGAGACCTTGGGTCATATGAAAAACTGTTTTTT.

This clonotype was detected ten times or more. An end of the junction differs from the germline gene, which may be a read error. The rearrangement uses TRBV7-2 and TRBJ1-1; maybe TRBD1 (5 bases). This CDR3 comprises 16 residues. The germline CDR1 and CDR2 sequences are SGHTA and FQGNSA. CDR3 coding DNA: TGTGCCAGCAGCTTAAAAAGGGGCAGCATGAACACTGAAGTTTTCTTT. As protein: CASSLKRGSMNTEVFF.

This clonotype was recorded at least ten times. Written as DNA, the CDR3 is TGCAGCGTTGACGGAACAGGGAATGAGCAGTTCTTC. It translates to CSVDGTGNEQFF. This chain links TRBV29-1 with TRBJ2-1; a possible D gene is TRBD1 (6 bases). This CDR3 has 12 amino acids. Trimming cost V 3 bases and J 7 bases, with 10 bases left between them. The V gene's germline CDR1 is SQVTM and CDR2 ANQGSEA.